These 30 T cell receptor beta chains were sequenced from one sample in a study of response to subunit inactivated influenza vaccine. Each CDR3 protein gets one entry after TCRdb re-called the RT-PCR reads with MiXCR. The sample shows roughly 170,000 distinct CDR3 sequences, around a tenth of them seen only once. The source was non-naive T cells sorted from PBMCs, collected on the day of vaccination. These receptors were collected from a man aged 50 or older who received an inactivated influenza vaccine.

Comments on this clonotype: A much larger clone is a single base away; this may be a read error. V is TRBV20-1 and J is TRBJ2-7; 8 bases line up with TRBD1. The CDR3 sequence is 15 residues long. Germline trimming cut 6 bases from V and 2 bases from J; bases unmatched to any gene: 12. CDR1 is DFQATT, CDR2 SNEGSKA, per germline (reference sequence). Here the CDR3 reads CSANNYWTGTYEQYF. In nucleotides, the CDR3 is TGCAGTGCGAACAACTACTGGACAGGGACCTACGAGCAGTACTTC.

This clonotype was detected only a few times. V usage is TRBV7-2 and J usage is TRBJ2-7; 7 positions match TRBD1. The length of the CDR3 is 15 residues. The trim removed 4 bases at V and 2 bases at J, leaving 8 bases unmatched. Germline assignment: CDR1 SGHTA and CDR2 FQGNSA. CDR3 residues: CASSSSNQGAYEQYF. CDR3 bases: TGTGCCAGCAGCTCGAGCAATCAGGGGGCCTACGAGCAGTACTTC.

This clonotype was found a few times. The rearrangement links TRBV3-1 to TRBJ2-3; D ambiguous. The CDR3 covers 12 residues. Germline CDR1 reads LGHDT; CDR2 reads YNNKEL (reference sequence). Trimming cost V 0 bases and J 5 bases, with 3 bases left between them. Here the CDR3 reads CASSQDEDTQYF. The CDR3 DNA reads as TGTGCCAGCAGCCAAGATGAAGATACGCAGTATTTT.

CDR3 coding DNA: TGCGCCAGCAGTTCGGGGAACTATGGCTACACCTTC. As protein: CASSSGNYGYTF. The J gene is TRBJ1-2, the V gene TRBV10-1; D unclear. The germline V and J ends were trimmed by 5 bases and 2 bases, with 6 bases remaining between them. The CDR3 spans 12 residues. The germline CDR1 and CDR2 sequences are WNHNN and SYGVQD (reference sequence).

This clonotype was found many times. The V and J genes are TRBV12-3 or TRBV12-4 and TRBJ1-2; D is unclear. The CDR3 extends over 15 amino acids. V dropped 6 bases and J dropped 2 bases, with 16 bases sitting between them. CDR3 bases: TGTGCCAGCAGCCGAAGACGGGCAAAGAACTATGGCTACACCTTC. The encoded protein is CASSRRRAKNYGYTF.

At least ten counts were recorded for this clonotype. The CDR3 DNA follows: TGTGCCAGCAGCCCCACCGTAGCGACGATGAACACTGAAGCTTTCTTT. The encoded protein is CASSPTVATMNTEAFF. The chain links TRBV27 to TRBJ1-1; D call uncertain. Germline CDR1 reads MNHEY; CDR2 reads SMNVEV (reference sequence). The V end lost 6 bases, the J end lost 0 bases, and 17 bases lay between the germline ends. This CDR3 contains 16 residues.

This clonotype was recorded a few times. The gene calls are TRBV6-2 or TRBV6-3 and TRBJ2-3; D gene uncertain. This CDR3 is 12 amino acids long. CDR1 is MNHEY, CDR2 SVGEGT, per germline. Between the trimmed V and J ends, which lost 2 bases and 2 bases, there was a span of 2 bases. DNA for the CDR3: TGTGCCAGCAGTTACGACACAGATACGCAGTATTTT. Translated: CASSYDTDTQYF.

This clonotype was seen repeatedly, ten times or more. This sequence joins TRBV5-6 and TRBJ2-3; D unresolved. The CDR3 extends over 14 amino acids. Germline assignment: CDR1 SGHDT and CDR2 YYEEEE. Trimming took 0 bases from V and 2 from J, leaving 7 bases between them. In nucleotides, the CDR3 is TGTGCCAGCAGCTTGGACCCAACCACAGATACGCAGTATTTT. Amino acids: CASSLDPTTDTQYF.

This clonotype has a count of ten or more. The chain carries TRBV7-9 and TRBJ1-1, with D possibly matching TRBD1 (6 bases). V lost 5 bases to trimming and J lost 8 bases, with 15 bases between them. This CDR3 has 13 amino acids. Looked up from germline, CDR1 is SEHNR and CDR2 is FQNEAQ (reference sequence). The CDR3 coding sequence is TGTGCCAGCAGCCCAATTAAAACAGGGGAAGCTTTCTTT. The encoded protein is CASSPIKTGEAFF.

This chain links TRBV28 with TRBJ2-5; D could derive from TRBD1 or TRBD2 (7 bases each). Germline V gene data show CDR1 as MDHEN and CDR2 as SYDVKM. This CDR3 is 16 amino acids long. V lost 2 bases and J 5 bases, leaving 18 bases between the germline ends. The CDR3 is CASSLQGGGRRETQYF. The CDR3, as DNA: TGTGCCAGCAGTTTACAGGGGGGGGGCCGCCGGGAGACCCAGTACTTC.

This sequence joins TRBV18 and TRBJ1-2; D is unclear. Germline V lookup: CDR1 KGHSH, CDR2 LQKENI. Trimming stripped 1 base from V and 2 bases from J, with 5 bases between. This CDR3 has 13 amino acids. For the CDR3, the DNA is TGTGCCAGCTCACCACAGGAAAACTATGGCTACACCTTC. Its translation is CASSPQENYGYTF.

This clonotype has ten or more counts. This chain joins TRBV29-1 and TRBJ2-5; D is perhaps TRBD1 or TRBD2 (6 bases each). The CDR3 totals 14 residues. Germline V gives CDR1 SQVTM, CDR2 ANQGSEA. Trimming stripped 3 bases from V and 4 bases from J, with 15 bases between. CDR3 in amino acids: CSVDLKQGGETQYF. CDR3 coding DNA: TGCAGCGTTGACCTCAAACAGGGAGGAGAGACCCAGTACTTC.

The V and J genes are TRBV5-4 and TRBJ2-1; D may correspond to TRBD1 or TRBD2 (5 bases each). Germline CDR1 SGHNT, CDR2 YYREEE (reference sequence). V was clipped by 2 bases and J by 2 bases, with 11 bases between them. This CDR3 comprises 15 residues. CDR3 DNA: TGTGCCAGCAGCTTATATCAGGGAGCCTACAATGAGCAGTTCTTC. Its translation is CASSLYQGAYNEQFF.

This clonotype was counted at least ten times. This chain joins TRBV4-1 and TRBJ2-7; 8 bases map to TRBD1. J gave up 5 bases and V 2 bases, and 5 bases lay outside the gene matches. CDR3 length: 14 residues. Germline V gene sequence: CDR1 MGHRA, CDR2 YSYEKL. The CDR3 DNA reads as TGCGCCAGCAGCCAATGGACAGGGAGGAACGAGCAGTACTTC. Its protein product is CASSQWTGRNEQYF.

This chain uses TRBV19 with TRBJ2-7, with TRBD2 as a possible D gene (6 bases). Germline lookup yields CDR1 LNHDA and CDR2 SQIVND (reference sequence). V was trimmed by 5 bases and J by 3 bases, leaving 14 bases between them. The CDR3 spans 14 residues. The CDR3 protein is CASSAGPGDYEQYF. The CDR3 nucleotides are TGTGCCAGTAGTGCGGGTCCGGGGGACTACGAGCAGTACTTC.

This clonotype was recorded a few times. This sequence joins TRBV20-1 and TRBJ2-7, with 7 bases aligning to TRBD2. Germline CDR1 reads DFQATT; CDR2 reads SNEGSKA (reference sequence). V was clipped by 4 bases and J by 0 bases; unmatched bases: 6. The CDR3 runs to 14 residues. CDR3 in amino acids: CSATTQRGSYEQYF. The DNA for the CDR3 is TGCAGTGCTACGACCCAGCGGGGCTCCTACGAGCAGTACTTC.

This clonotype was counted ten times or more. This chain uses TRBV12-3 or TRBV12-4 with TRBJ1-4; tentative D call: TRBD1 (6 bases). Trimming took 5 bases from V and 8 from J, leaving 18 bases between them. The CDR3 length is 15 residues. CDR3 protein: CASSPGDIRTEKLFF. The CDR3 DNA reads as TGTGCCAGCAGTCCAGGGGACATCCGCACAGAAAAACTGTTTTTT.

This clonotype came up a few times. The chain carries TRBV7-9 and TRBJ2-7; tentatively, D is TRBD1 (5 bases). The CDR3 loop spans 11 amino acids. Deletions cut 4 bases from V and 9 bases from J, with 10 bases between. CDR1 and CDR2 from the germline V gene are SEHNR and FQNEAQ (reference sequence). This chain's CDR3 is CASSSQGRQYF. The CDR3, as DNA: TGTGCCAGCAGCTCCCAGGGAAGGCAGTACTTC.

The chain links TRBV2 to TRBJ2-2; D might be TRBD1 or TRBD2, each matching 5 bases. The CDR3 has 14 residues. Germline assignment: CDR1 SNHLY and CDR2 FYNNEI. Trimming removed 8 bases from V and 1 base from J, with 11 bases in between. The CDR3 region is CASRDGLNTGELFF. CDR3 DNA: TGTGCCAGCCGGGACGGATTGAACACCGGGGAGCTGTTTTTT.

The sample holds many counts of this clonotype. The rearrangement uses TRBV12-3 or TRBV12-4 and TRBJ2-2; tentative D call: TRBD2 (5 bases). The CDR3 sequence is 16 residues long. The V and J ends lost 1 base and 0 bases respectively, with 9 bases between them. CDR3: CASSLVSVPNTGELFF. The CDR3 DNA reads TGTGCCAGCAGTTTAGTTAGCGTACCGAACACCGGGGAGCTGTTTTTT.

J is TRBJ2-2 and V is TRBV30, with D possibly being TRBD1 (6 bases). Trimming took off 2 bases at V and 7 bases at J, with 8 bases between the two ends. CDR1 is GTSNPN, CDR2 SVGIG, per germline (reference sequence). The CDR3 spans 12 residues. In DNA form, the CDR3 reads TGTGCCTGGAGTAAGGGGGTCGGGGAGCTGTTTTTT. Protein sequence: CAWSKGVGELFF. The variable domain in full, with the rest retrieved from reference TRBV30 and TRBJ2-2, is SQTIHQWPATLVQPVGSPLSLECTVEGTSNPNLYWYRQAAGRGLQLLFYSVGIGQISSEVPQNLSASRPQDRQFILSSKKLLLSDSGFYLCAWSKGVGELFFGEGSRLTVL.

This clonotype has a count of ten or more. V gene TRBV7-2 combines with J gene TRBJ2-1; no clear D. The germline V gene encodes CDR1 SGHTA and CDR2 FQGNSA. This CDR3 has 14 amino acids. The V and J ends lost 0 bases and 8 bases respectively, with 11 bases between them. The CDR3 nucleotides read TGTGCCAGCAGCTTAGCGGCCGGTGTCTATGAGCAGTTCTTC. This encodes CASSLAAGVYEQFF.

This clonotype was picked up many times. This sequence joins TRBV6-2 or TRBV6-3 and TRBJ1-4; TRBD1 might be the D (5 bases). V was shortened by 2 bases and J by 5 bases, with 12 bases between the two germline ends. The CDR3 covers 15 residues. Germline values: CDR1 MNHEY, CDR2 SVGEGT. CDR3 region: CASSYQGGRNEKLFF. CDR3 sequence (DNA): TGTGCCAGCAGTTACCAGGGCGGGAGGAATGAAAAACTGTTTTTT.

CDR3 loop: CASSSGQGSYNEQFF. Written as DNA, the CDR3 is TGTGCCAGCAGCTCCGGCCAGGGATCCTACAATGAGCAGTTCTTC. The chain links TRBV7-3 to TRBJ2-1, with D maybe TRBD1 (5 bases). In germline, CDR1 is SGHTA, CDR2 FQGTGA. The CDR3 covers 15 residues. With 4 bases removed from V and 1 base from J, the gap between germline ends came to 11 bases. The variable domain in full, completed from reference TRBV7-3 and TRBJ2-1, reads GAGVSQTPSNKVTEKGKYVELRCDPISGHTALYWYRQSLGQGPEFLIYFQGTGAADDSGLPNDRFFAVRPEGSVSTLKIQRTERGDSAVYLCASSSGQGSYNEQFFGPGTRLTVL.

V gene TRBV7-2 combines with J gene TRBJ1-6; D is perhaps TRBD1 (5 bases). Trimming cost V 1 base and J 4 bases, with 8 bases left between them. CDR1 is SGHTA and CDR2 is FQGNSA in the germline V gene. This CDR3 contains 15 residues. This CDR3 is CASSLVTGYNSPLHF. The CDR3 nucleotides are TGTGCCAGCAGCTTAGTCACAGGTTATAATTCACCCCTCCACTTT.

The rearrangement joins TRBV6-2 or TRBV6-3 to TRBJ2-3, with D perhaps matching TRBD1 (5 bases). V lost 6 bases to trimming and J lost 1 base, with 20 bases between them. Germline V CDR1 and CDR2: MNHEY, SVGEGT. CDR3 length: 17 residues. The CDR3 bases are TGTGCCAGCAGCAAAGCCAGGGATGATTGGGGCACAGATACGCAGTATTTT. It encodes CASSKARDDWGTDTQYF.

Regarding this clonotype: Since the CDR3 does not end with the conserved phenylalanine or tryptophan, this likely comes from a read error. The limits of the CDR3 on the DNA are not certain, so only TCRdb's listed CDR3 is given. The chain uses TRBV20-1 and TRBJ2-2; the DNA was not compared with TRBD1, the D call given in the table. Germline lookup yields CDR1 DFQATT and CDR2 SNEGSKA (reference sequence). The CDR3 adds up to 13 amino acids, both ends counted. CDR3 protein: CSATIGATGELSI.

This chain connects TRBV12-3 or TRBV12-4 to TRBJ2-7; tentative D call: TRBD2 (6 bases). There are 14 residues in the CDR3. V was clipped by 6 bases and J by 3 bases, with 15 bases between them. CDR3 DNA sequence: TGTGCCAGCAGCCCGGTGGGACTGAACTACGAGCAGTACTTC. Amino acid sequence: CASSPVGLNYEQYF.

The chain combines TRBV2 with TRBJ1-5; D is undetermined. The CDR3 is 13 residues long. Trimming left V 2 bases short and J 6 bases short, with 8 bases between. From germline, CDR1 is SNHLY and CDR2 FYNNEI. DNA of the CDR3: TGTGCCAGCAGTGAACTGGGCGGTCAGCCCCAGCATTTT. Protein: CASSELGGQPQHF. Combining the CDR3 with reference TRBV2 and TRBJ1-5 gives the whole variable domain EPEVTQTPSHQVTQMGQEVILRCVPISNHLYFYWYRQILGQKVEFLVSFYNNEISEKSEIFDDQFSVERPDGSNFTLKIRSTKLEDSAMYFCASSELGGQPQHFGDGTRLSIL.

The gene calls are TRBV20-1 and TRBJ2-7; 10 bases fit TRBD1. J lost 2 bases, V lost 0 bases, and 4 bases had no gene match. The CDR3 runs 15 residues. Germline CDR1 reads DFQATT; CDR2 reads SNEGSKA (reference sequence). CDR3 sequence (DNA): TGCAGTGCTAGAGATTGGACAGGGGGAGCCTACGAGCAGTACTTC. It encodes CSARDWTGGAYEQYF.